The entry below gives a single T cell receptor (beta chain) sequence along with its context. Its antigen is as yet unknown. The V end lost 3 bases, the J end lost 2 bases, and 19 bases lay between the germline ends. Germline CDR1 and CDR2: MGHRA and YSYEKL. This CDR3 comprises 17 residues. The record originates from a study of T cell clonotyping in hematopoietic cell transplantation. Notes on the study in general: CD4 and CD8 repertoire contributions could not be separated without sorting.

TCRdb's table, derived via immunoSEQ multiplex PCR, lists solely in-frame clones and lacks some. This table has approximately 9,000 clones, about 97% appearing once. Sample: peripheral blood mononuclear cells, taken 100 days after allogeneic stem cell transplant. J is TRBJ1-2 and V is TRBV4-1, with D unresolved. The TCR was taken from a male patient aged 55 to 70 who had an allogeneic stem cell transplant from a related donor, so the T cells may come from the graft donor. Some clones in this sample may be carry-over from other donors' samples. CDR3 in amino acids: CASSHSPTGVENYGYTF. The CDR3 region has the DNA TGCGCCAGCAGCCATAGCCCTACCGGGGTGGAAAACTATGGCTACACCTTC.